This entry features one TCR beta chain sequence. This record comes from a study of blood T cell repertoires in COVID-19. Across the study: The United States, Italy and Spain supplied acute and convalescent COVID-19 samples. Sample material is recorded as cDNA or gDNA derived from T cells, B-cell-depleted T cells, or PBMCs.

Original handling: From reference gene primer amplification, estimates of nucleated cell counts were derived. The repertoire was sequenced with immunoSEQ multiplex PCR; TCRdb's copy has only in-frame clones and lacks some. V and J calls and clone size are as listed in that table; D and trimming were resolved from the DNA. The sample shows tens of thousands of clones, around 82% of them seen only once. Seattle patients were enrolled while actively infected and followed longitudinally. Per germline, CDR1 LNHDA and CDR2 SQIVND (reference sequence). This CDR3 region has 16 residues. V was pared by 3 bases and J by 1 base, with 10 bases between.

The TCR was taken from an elderly man with COVID-19, enrolled during active disease. V and J are TRBV19 and TRBJ2-6; D is unresolved. Sequenced: peripheral blood. The DNA for the CDR3 is TGTGCCAGTAGTATTCAGGCTCCATCTGGGGCCAACGTCCTGACTTTC. Encoded protein: CASSIQAPSGANVLTF.